Each of the 15 T cell receptor beta chains below was sequenced from the same sample in a study of OX40 agonist ivuxolimab in advanced cancers. Data came from immunoSEQ multiplex PCR; TCRdb stores just in-frame clones and leaves some out. The sample comprises about 40,000 clones, roughly 88% of which are singletons, and more than 20% rests with the top ten. The source material was CD4+ or CD8+ T cells sorted from blood, sampled in a trial of the OX40 agonist ivuxolimab. Receptors were obtained from an adult with an advanced solid tumor such as melanoma, head and neck, liver or kidney cancer.

The rearrangement uses TRBV6-5 and TRBJ2-7; 10 bases line up with TRBD2. Germline CDR1 MNHEY, CDR2 SVGAGI. The CDR3 totals 15 residues. V lost 4 bases and J lost 2; bases outside the gene matches: 5. The CDR3 is CASSSTLAGAYEQYF. The CDR3 DNA reads as TGTGCCAGCAGTTCTACTCTAGCGGGAGCCTACGAGCAGTACTTC.

The chain has TRBV13 and TRBJ2-1; D is ambiguous. This CDR3 has 13 amino acids. Trimming pared 0 bases from V and 12 bases from J, leaving 12 bases between. The germline gives CDR1 PRHDT, CDR2 FYEKMQ (reference sequence). The CDR3 region is CASSLGGPGGQFF. The CDR3, as DNA: TGTGCCAGCAGCTTAGGTGGACCTGGCGGGCAGTTCTTC.

This rearrangement joins TRBV6-1 to TRBJ2-5; D remains ambiguous. CDR3 length: 15 amino acids. The germline V gene encodes CDR1 MNHNS and CDR2 SASEGT. V lost 5 bases, J lost 4 bases, and 17 bases lay in between. CDR3 region: CASSSLEPIRETQYF. DNA for the CDR3: TGTGCCAGCAGTTCCCTCGAGCCGATACGAGAGACCCAGTACTTC.

CDR3 nucleotide sequence: TGCAGCGTTCACCCCAGGGAATCGGACATCGCTGGAAACACCATATATTTT. It specifies CSVHPRESDIAGNTIYF. The V call is TRBV29-1, the J call TRBJ1-3, with D possibly being TRBD1 (5 bases). Germline V gene data show CDR1 as SQVTM and CDR2 as ANQGSEA. The CDR3 is 17 amino acids. Between the trimmed V and J ends, which lost 5 bases and 2 bases, there was a span of 22 bases.

The J gene is TRBJ2-7, the V gene TRBV28; D may be TRBD1 or TRBD2 (5 bases each). The CDR3 runs to 15 residues. V gave up 4 bases and J gave up 2 bases, with 15 bases separating them. CDR1 MDHEN and CDR2 SYDVKM come from the germline V gene. Here the CDR3 DNA reads TGTGCCAGCAGTTCCGGTTTTAGGGGACCCTACGAGCAGTACTTC. It is translated as CASSSGFRGPYEQYF.

The chain has TRBV5-1 and TRBJ2-5, with 8 bases lining up with TRBD2. CDR1 is SGHRS, CDR2 YFSETQ, per germline. There are 17 residues in the CDR3. V was pared by 3 bases and J by 7 bases, with 17 bases of the junction left unmatched. The CDR3 bases are TGCGCCAGCAGCTCCCGAGCGCCGGGACTAGAAGGGGGGACCCAGTACTTC. Protein sequence: CASSSRAPGLEGGTQYF.

This clone was picked up a small number of times. V usage is TRBV11-2 and J usage is TRBJ1-2; no definite D call. Germline lookup yields CDR1 SGHAT and CDR2 FQNNGV. CDR3 length: 14 amino acids. Trimming pared 4 bases from V and 7 bases from J, leaving 16 bases between. The CDR3 bases are TGTGCCAGCAGCTCCCGGGCCACCTGGTCTGGCTACACCTTC. Protein sequence: CASSSRATWSGYTF.

The rearrangement joins TRBV27 to TRBJ2-3; D ambiguous. The CDR3 loop spans 16 amino acids. Germline V gene lookup returns CDR1 MNHEY and CDR2 SMNVEV (reference sequence). Deletions cut 7 bases from V and 3 bases from J, with 20 bases between. CDR3 residues: CASTPGPRLRTDTQYF. CDR3 DNA sequence: TGTGCCAGCACCCCGGGCCCAAGGCTGCGAACAGATACGCAGTATTTT.

The V call is TRBV28, the J call TRBJ1-3; no reliable D call. The CDR3 runs to 17 residues. V lost 2 bases and J lost 2, with 16 bases in between. Germline CDR1 reads MDHEN; CDR2 reads SYDVKM. This CDR3 is CASSLHISRGAGNTIYF. CDR3 bases: TGTGCCAGCAGTTTACACATTTCCAGAGGAGCTGGAAACACCATATATTTT.

J is TRBJ1-5 and V is TRBV19; the match to TRBD1 covers 8 bases. The CDR3 is 15 residues long. The V and J ends lost 4 bases and 6 bases, in that order; junction bases with no gene match: 8. CDR1 is LNHDA and CDR2 is SQIVND in the germline V gene (reference sequence). The CDR3 spells CASSTIQGASQPQHF. The CDR3 coding sequence is TGTGCCAGTAGTACTATCCAGGGGGCCAGTCAGCCCCAGCATTTT. Variable domain in full (rest from reference TRBV19 and TRBJ1-5): DGGITQSPKYLFRKEGQNVTLSCEQNLNHDAMYWYRQDPGQGLRLIYYSQIVNDFQKGDIAEGYSVSREKKESFPLTVTSAQKNPTAFYLCASSTIQGASQPQHFGDGTRLSIL.

This rearrangement joins TRBV28 to TRBJ2-3; the D is unclear. CDR3 length: 12 residues. V lost 8 bases and J lost 1, with 7 bases in between. Germline CDR1 is MDHEN and CDR2 is SYDVKM. The CDR3 bases are TGTGCCAGCGGTCTACGCACAGATACGCAGTATTTT. Its translation is CASGLRTDTQYF.

V is TRBV7-9 and J is TRBJ2-7; D gene uncertain. Trimming pared 3 bases from V and 6 bases from J, leaving 12 bases between. The CDR3 runs to 13 residues. CDR1 SEHNR and CDR2 FQNEAQ come from the germline V gene (reference sequence). Here the CDR3 reads CASSLGQVSEQYF. The CDR3 bases are TGTGCCAGCAGCTTGGGCCAGGTCTCCGAGCAGTACTTC.

This sequence joins TRBV7-3 and TRBJ2-3; TRBD1 agrees at 7 bases. Losses at the gene ends were 1 base for V and 2 bases for J; bases not matched to a gene: 9. The germline gives CDR1 SGHTA, CDR2 FQGTGA. The CDR3 covers 17 residues. The CDR3 sequence is CASSLSPRGSFTDTQYF. CDR3 sequence (DNA): TGTGCCAGCAGCTTAAGTCCCAGGGGGAGCTTCACAGATACGCAGTATTTT.

The chain has TRBV5-6 and TRBJ1-2, with a weak D call TRBD1 (6 bases). The V end was cut by 0 bases, the J end by 8 bases, with 11 bases between. The CDR3 covers 13 residues. Germline V gives CDR1 SGHDT, CDR2 YYEEEE. CDR3 protein: CASSLAAGEGYTF. CDR3 nucleotides: TGTGCCAGCAGCTTGGCCGCAGGGGAAGGCTACACCTTC.

In this sample, this clone turned up once. The chain joins TRBV7-8 to TRBJ2-7, with TRBD1 as a possible D gene (6 bases). Germline CDR1 and CDR2: SGHVS and FQNEAQ. Trimming removed 8 bases from V and 6 bases from J, with 17 bases in between. The CDR3 covers 13 residues. Here the CDR3 reads CASLLTGHAEQYF. DNA of the CDR3: TGTGCCAGCCTCTTAACGGGACACGCCGAGCAGTACTTC.